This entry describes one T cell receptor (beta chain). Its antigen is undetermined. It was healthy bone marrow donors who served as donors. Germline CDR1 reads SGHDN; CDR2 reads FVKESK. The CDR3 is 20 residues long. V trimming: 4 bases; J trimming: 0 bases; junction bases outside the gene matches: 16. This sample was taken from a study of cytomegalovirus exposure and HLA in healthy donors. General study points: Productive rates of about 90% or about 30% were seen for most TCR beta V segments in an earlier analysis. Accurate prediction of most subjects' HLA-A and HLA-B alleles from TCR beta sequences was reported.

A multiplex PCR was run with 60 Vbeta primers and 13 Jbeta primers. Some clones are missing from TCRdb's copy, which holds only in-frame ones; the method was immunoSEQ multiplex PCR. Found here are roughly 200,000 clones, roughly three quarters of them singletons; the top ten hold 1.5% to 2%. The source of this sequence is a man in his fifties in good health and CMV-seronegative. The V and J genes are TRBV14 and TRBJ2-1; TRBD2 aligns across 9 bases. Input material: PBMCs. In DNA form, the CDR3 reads TGTGCCAGCAGCCCACAAAGTCTGTCTAGCGGGACCAACTCCTACAATGAGCAGTTCTTC. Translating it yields CASSPQSLSSGTNSYNEQFF.